These 26 T cell receptor beta chains were sequenced from one sample in a study of cytomegalovirus exposure and HLA in healthy donors. The primer mix had 60 Vbeta and 13 Jbeta primers. Repertoires were generated with immunoSEQ multiplex PCR, while TCRdb's copy carries only in-frame clones and drops some. The data show around 100,000 clones, 81% seen once. Specimen: PBMCs. Receptors were obtained from a man in his forties or fifties in good health and CMV-seropositive.

V is TRBV7-9 and J is TRBJ1-5, with TRBD1 matching 8 bases. The CDR3 is 15 amino acids. CDR1 is SEHNR and CDR2 is FQNEAQ in the germline V gene (reference sequence). Unmatched junction bases numbered 5, after V lost 2 bases and J lost 5 bases. CDR3 in amino acids: CASSLSSGGDQPQHF. CDR3 nucleotides: TGTGCCAGCAGCTTAAGTTCAGGGGGCGATCAGCCCCAGCATTTT.

This clone has only one observation. The rearrangement links TRBV6-1 to TRBJ2-5, with D perhaps matching TRBD1 (6 bases). CDR3 length: 15 amino acids. Germline V gene lookup returns CDR1 MNHNS and CDR2 SASEGT. V shed 5 bases and J shed 0 bases, with 13 bases lying between them. The CDR3 region is CASSSNPGDQETQYF. DNA of the CDR3: TGTGCCAGCAGTTCAAACCCAGGGGACCAAGAGACCCAGTACTTC.

The chain couples TRBV7-9 to TRBJ2-7; a possible D gene is TRBD1 (7 bases). CDR1 SEHNR and CDR2 FQNEAQ come from the germline V gene (reference sequence). The CDR3 covers 16 residues. V was clipped by 1 base and J by 1 base, with 14 bases between them. CDR3 nucleotide sequence: TGTGCCAGCAGCTTAGGGCGGGACAGCCTTTCCTACGAGCAGTACTTC. Its translation: CASSLGRDSLSYEQYF.

In this sample, this clone turned up a few times. This chain links TRBV10-3 with TRBJ2-3, with a weak D call TRBD2 (6 bases). The germline CDR1 and CDR2 sequences are ENHRY and SYGVKD. V gave up 6 bases and J gave up 3 bases, with 16 bases separating them. There are 15 residues in the CDR3. The CDR3 spells CAISPPGEGTDTQYF. As DNA, the CDR3 is TGTGCCATCAGCCCCCCGGGAGAGGGTACAGATACGCAGTATTTT.

This chain links TRBV30 with TRBJ2-3, with 8 nucleotides matching TRBD2. The CDR3 is made up of 12 amino acids. The ends lost 6 bases at V and 5 bases at J; junction bases unmatched: 4. Germline CDR1 is GTSNPN and CDR2 is SVGIG (reference sequence). The CDR3 bases are TGTGCCTGCGGGGGGGCGGAAGATACGCAGTATTTT. Its protein product is CACGGAEDTQYF. Complete variable domain (other parts from reference TRBV30 and TRBJ2-3): SQTIHQWPATLVQPVGSPLSLECTVEGTSNPNLYWYRQAAGRGLQLLFYSVGIGQISSEVPQNLSASRPQDRQFILSSKKLLLSDSGFYLCACGGAEDTQYFGPGTRLTVL.

This rearrangement joins TRBV5-1 to TRBJ2-3, with D possibly matching TRBD1 (5 bases). CDR3 length: 15 amino acids. V lost 4 bases, J lost 0 bases, and 12 bases lay in between. Germline V gene sequence: CDR1 SGHRS, CDR2 YFSETQ. The CDR3, as DNA: TGCGCCAGCAGCCCTCGCGACAGCAGCACAGATACGCAGTATTTT. This translates into CASSPRDSSTDTQYF. The full variable domain, rest sourced from reference TRBV5-1 and TRBJ2-3, is KAGVTQTPRYLIKTRGQQVTLSCSPISGHRSVSWYQQTPGQGLQFLFEYFSETQRNKGNFPGRFSGRQFSNSRSEMNVSTLELGDSALYLCASSPRDSSTDTQYFGPGTRLTVL.

The gene calls are TRBV7-8 and TRBJ2-2; D not certain. V lost 2 bases, J lost 5 bases, and 9 bases lay in between. Germline CDR1 reads SGHVS; CDR2 reads FQNEAQ. CDR3 length equals 14 residues. The CDR3: CASSLRQLTGELFF. The CDR3, as DNA: TGTGCCAGCAGCTTAAGACAATTGACCGGGGAGCTGTTTTTT.

With regard to this clone: The junction and the germline gene differ at one end; a read error may be behind it. The rearrangement joins TRBV7-9 to TRBJ2-2; D is undetermined. Germline assignment: CDR1 SEHNR and CDR2 FQNEAQ (reference sequence). The CDR3 sequence is 15 residues long. The CDR3: CSSTMTSRRSGELFF. The DNA for the CDR3 is TGTTCCAGCACTATGACAAGCAGAAGGTCCGGGGAGCTGTTTTTT.

The chain employs TRBV4-2 and TRBJ2-1; TRBD2 agrees at 8 bases. The CDR3 totals 15 residues. Looked up from germline, CDR1 is LGHNA and CDR2 is YNFKEQ. J was trimmed by 5 bases and V by 1 base; bases with no gene match: 4. This chain's CDR3 is CASSQARGDDNEQFF. The CDR3 DNA reads as TGTGCCAGCAGCCAAGCGCGGGGGGACGACAATGAGCAGTTCTTC.

The chain has TRBV4-2 and TRBJ2-1, with TRBD2 matching 14 bases. Germline-derived CDR1 and CDR2 are LGHNA and YNFKEQ. Trimming at V came to 8 bases and at J to 3 bases, leaving 15 bases not matched to a gene. CDR3 length: 19 amino acids. This CDR3 is CASDRGLAGGRGYYNEQFF. CDR3 DNA: TGTGCCAGCGATCGAGGACTAGCGGGAGGTCGGGGCTACTACAATGAGCAGTTCTTC.

CDR3 residues: CASSGGTGDYEQYF. The CDR3 DNA reads as TGCGCCAGCAGTGGTGGGACAGGGGACTACGAGCAGTACTTC. This sequence joins TRBV10-1 and TRBJ2-7; 10 positions match TRBD1. Germline assignment: CDR1 WNHNN and CDR2 SYGVQD (reference sequence). This CDR3 region has 14 residues. V lost 4 bases and J lost 3; bases outside the gene matches: 3.

The rearrangement joins TRBV4-2 to TRBJ1-2, with a weak D call TRBD1 (5 bases). The CDR3 spans 15 residues. CDR1 is LGHNA and CDR2 is YNFKEQ in the germline V gene. V lost 2 bases to trimming and J lost 2 bases, with 12 bases between them. In nucleotides, the CDR3 is TGTGCCAGCAGCCAAACGGGACTCCACAACTATGGCTACACCTTC. Its protein product is CASSQTGLHNYGYTF.

This rearrangement joins TRBV6-5 to TRBJ2-7; 10 bases align to TRBD2. After removal of 9 bases from V and 3 bases from J, the junction contained 11 bases not matched to a gene. This CDR3 is built from 15 residues. CDR1 is MNHEY, CDR2 SVGAGI, per germline. For the CDR3, the DNA is TGTGCCAGTTCACAGACCGGGACTAGCGTCTACGAGCAGTACTTC. It codes for CASSQTGTSVYEQYF.

On this clone: The same CDR3 arises from other DNA sequences in this sample as well. The V gene is TRBV11-2, the J gene TRBJ2-3; TRBD2 matches at 9 bases. The trim removed 1 base at V and 3 bases at J, leaving 2 bases unmatched. This CDR3 is built from 15 residues. Germline V gives CDR1 SGHAT, CDR2 FQNNGV. The CDR3 is CASSLGLAVTDTQYF. CDR3 nucleotides: TGTGCCAGCAGCTTAGGACTAGCGGTTACAGATACGCAGTATTTT.

Comments on this clone: Other nucleotide sequences in the sample specify the same CDR3. The chain carries TRBV7-9 and TRBJ1-2; 7 bases fit TRBD1. The V gene's germline CDR1 is SEHNR and CDR2 FQNEAQ (reference sequence). CDR3 length: 13 amino acids. Losses at the gene ends were 5 bases for V and 6 bases for J; bases not matched to a gene: 6. The CDR3 DNA is TGTGCCAGCAGCCCGACAGGGTCTCATGGCTACACCTTC. Translated, it gives CASSPTGSHGYTF.

V is TRBV5-1 and J is TRBJ2-2; 11 bases align to TRBD2. The germline V gene encodes CDR1 SGHRS and CDR2 YFSETQ. V was clipped by 7 bases and J by 1 base; unmatched bases: 6. This CDR3 has 16 residues. The CDR3 bases are TGCGCCAGCGCCGGGACTAGCGGATTGAACACCGGGGAGCTGTTTTTT. Protein product: CASAGTSGLNTGELFF.

This clone was recorded a few times. This chain connects TRBV5-1 to TRBJ1-1; tentatively, D is TRBD1 (5 bases). The CDR3 has 12 amino acids. Trimming stripped 3 bases from V and 4 bases from J, with 7 bases between. Germline values: CDR1 SGHRS, CDR2 YFSETQ. CDR3: CASSSQGTEAFF. CDR3 DNA: TGCGCCAGCAGCTCGCAGGGCACTGAAGCTTTCTTT.

V and J are TRBV19 and TRBJ1-5, with TRBD1 identical over 9 bases. The CDR3 length is 14 residues. V lost 10 bases to trimming and J lost 2 bases; unmatched junction nucleotides: 6. The germline V gene has CDR1 LNHDA and CDR2 SQIVND (reference sequence). This CDR3 is CATGTGIGNQPQHF. CDR3 nucleotides: TGTGCCACCGGGACAGGGATTGGCAATCAGCCCCAGCATTTT.

The chain carries TRBV5-5 and TRBJ1-5; 9 positions match TRBD1. V shed 4 bases and J 3 bases; nucleotides not matched to a gene: 8. The CDR3 consists of 16 residues. Germline-derived CDR1 and CDR2 are SGHKS and YYEKEE (reference sequence). The CDR3 spells CASSGGQGSHNQPQHF. CDR3 coding DNA: TGTGCCAGCAGCGGGGGACAGGGAAGCCACAATCAGCCCCAGCATTTT.

The chain carries TRBV7-8 and TRBJ2-7, with 7 bases identical to TRBD1. The V segment lost 0 bases and the J segment 0 bases; nucleotides outside the gene matches: 8. From germline, CDR1 is SGHVS and CDR2 FQNEAQ. This CDR3 has 17 amino acids. Here the CDR3 DNA reads TGTGCCAGCAGCTTAGCGACAGGGCGCGATCGCTCCTACGAGCAGTACTTC. Translation gives CASSLATGRDRSYEQYF.

This clone was observed a few times. The genes are TRBV19 and TRBJ1-1; D remains ambiguous. V was clipped by 5 bases and J by 5 bases, with 12 bases between them. Germline V gene data show CDR1 as LNHDA and CDR2 as SQIVND (reference sequence). The CDR3 runs 13 residues. The CDR3 loop is CASSPRLRTEAFF. The CDR3 DNA sequence: TGTGCCAGTAGTCCCCGGCTGCGGACTGAAGCTTTCTTT.

The chain combines TRBV5-6 with TRBJ1-1, with 10 bases matching TRBD1. This CDR3 contains 13 residues. V shed 3 bases and J 4 bases; nucleotides not matched to a gene: 0. Looked up from germline, CDR1 is SGHDT and CDR2 is YYEEEE. The CDR3: CASSWTGGTEAFF. The CDR3 DNA sequence: TGTGCCAGCAGCTGGACAGGGGGCACTGAAGCTTTCTTT.

The CDR3 DNA reads TGTGCCAGCAGTTTAGGCGGCGCCCCCTACTATGGCTACACCTTC. Translated, it gives CASSLGGAPYYGYTF. The chain couples TRBV27 to TRBJ1-2; D remains ambiguous. The germline gives CDR1 MNHEY, CDR2 SMNVEV (reference sequence). Trimming cost V 2 bases and J 3 bases, with 13 bases left between them. The CDR3 length is 15 residues.

This chain links TRBV12-5 with TRBJ2-1; a weak D match, TRBD2 (5 bases). The V gene's germline CDR1 is LGHNT and CDR2 FRNRAP. Trimming pared 6 bases from V and 9 bases from J, leaving 18 bases between. CDR3 length: 14 amino acids. CDR3 nucleotides: TGTGCTAGTGGCCTCGGATCACCCCGGGGTGAGCAGTTCTTC. Protein sequence: CASGLGSPRGEQFF. The complete variable domain, with remaining parts taken from reference TRBV12-5 and TRBJ2-1, reads DARVTQTPRHKVTEMGQEVTMRCQPILGHNTVFWYRQTMMQGLELLAYFRNRAPLDDSGMPKDRFSAEMPDATLATLKIQPSEPRDSAVYFCASGLGSPRGEQFFGPGTRLTVL.

This chain joins TRBV5-1 and TRBJ2-7; 7 bases agree with TRBD1. CDR3 length: 14 residues. CDR1 is SGHRS and CDR2 is YFSETQ in the germline V gene. V was clipped by 4 bases and J by 3 bases; unmatched bases: 7. This chain's CDR3 is CASSPGQAGYEQYF. The CDR3 region has the DNA TGCGCCAGCAGCCCTGGACAGGCAGGCTACGAGCAGTACTTC.

This clone counts as medium-sized (0.01 to 0.1%). The J gene is TRBJ1-3, the V gene TRBV10-2, with D hard to call. Germline V lookup: CDR1 WSHSY, CDR2 SAAADI. Deletions cut 1 base from V and 0 bases from J, with 7 bases between. This CDR3 is built from 15 residues. The CDR3: CASSEWSTSGNTIYF. CDR3 nucleotide sequence: TGCGCCAGCAGTGAGTGGAGCACCTCTGGAAACACCATATATTTT.